This T cell receptor (beta chain) was obtained from a study of T cell repertoires in cytomegalovirus infection. From the reads, TCRdb called clonotypes with MiXCR, one entry per CDR3 protein. Here the sample spans some 230,000 distinct CDR3 sequences, approximately 24% being singletons. This CDR3 has 16 amino acids. CDR1 SEHNR and CDR2 FQNEAQ come from the germline V gene (reference sequence). V shed 1 base, J shed 6 bases, and the junction held 6 bases outside the gene matches. Sample: CD8+ T cells from PBMCs. This TCR was sampled from a human donor in good health (CMV status not recorded). Some clones in this sample may be carry-over from other donors' samples. This sequence joins TRBV7-9 and TRBJ2-2; 9 nucleotides agree with TRBD1. CDR3 bases: TGTGCCAGCAGCTTAGTTGCGACAGGGGGAGCCGGGGAGCTGTTTTTT. It yields the protein CASSLVATGGAGELFF.